What follows is one TCR beta chain and its context. Its cognate antigen is unknown. The sample originates from a study of blood T cells in healthy people across ages. Study-level points and caveats: Long-lived donors carried more naive CD4+ cells and greater diversity than aged donors.

The germline V gene has CDR1 SGHTA and CDR2 FQGNSA. The length of the CDR3 is 12 residues. Primers used in a second PCR of about 7 to 12 cycles were a sample-barcoded 5' primer and a J-beta primer mix. TCRdb redid the calling of the 5' RACE reads with MiXCR, one entry per CDR3 protein. Of 730,000 or so distinct CDR3 sequences in the sample, 40% to 45% were seen once. The chain uses TRBV7-2 and TRBJ2-7, with D possibly being TRBD2 (5 bases). The last part of the DNA fits TRBJ2-5 better; the J call may be wrong. Material: blood. This TCR derives from a woman in her sixties or seventies in good health. CDR3 sequence (DNA): TGTGCCAGCAATATACTAGGGGAGACCCAGTACTTC. Translation: CASNILGETQYF.